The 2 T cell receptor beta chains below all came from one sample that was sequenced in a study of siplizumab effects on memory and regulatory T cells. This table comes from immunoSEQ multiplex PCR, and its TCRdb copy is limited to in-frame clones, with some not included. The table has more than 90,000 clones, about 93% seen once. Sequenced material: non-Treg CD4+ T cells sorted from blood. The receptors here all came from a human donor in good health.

The CDR3 region is CASSGIGWNSGANVLTF. The CDR3 nucleotides read TGTGCCAGCAGTGGAATAGGCTGGAACTCTGGGGCCAACGTCCTGACTTTC. The genes are TRBV2 and TRBJ2-6; D gene unclear. From germline, CDR1 is SNHLY and CDR2 FYNNEI. The CDR3 extends over 17 amino acids. The V gene lost 4 bases and the J gene lost 0 bases, with 13 bases spanning the gap.

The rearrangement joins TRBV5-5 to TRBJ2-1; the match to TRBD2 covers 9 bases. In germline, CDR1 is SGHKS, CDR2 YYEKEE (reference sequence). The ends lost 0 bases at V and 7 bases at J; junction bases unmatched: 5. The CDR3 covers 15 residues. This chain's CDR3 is CASSLVAGVYNEQFF. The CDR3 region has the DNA TGTGCCAGCAGCTTGGTAGCGGGAGTGTATAATGAGCAGTTCTTC.